The rows below give T cell receptor beta chains drawn from one sample of a study of shared clonotypes between healthy human individuals. TCRdb's copy holds only in-frame clones and misses some; the assay was immunoSEQ multiplex PCR. The sample lists under 1 million clones, around 93% occurring once. Sequenced material: naive CD8+ T cells sorted from blood. These receptors were obtained from a man aged 30-40 years in good health. The CDR3 runs from the conserved cysteine through the conserved F or W. D genes are given only for firm matches. Clone size is not always given. Where it is, it says once, few, many or a class for expanded clones.

v_call: TRBV2
clone_size: .
j_call: TRBJ2-1
d_call: .
cdr3_nt: TGTGCCAGCAGTGAACTCCCTTACAATGAGCAGTTCTTC
cdr3_aa: CASSELPYNEQFF

v_call: TRBV28
clone_size: .
j_call: TRBJ2-7
d_call: .
cdr3_nt: TGTGCCAGCAGCTCCCCTGACAACTACGAGCAGTACTTC
cdr3_aa: CASSSPDNYEQYF

v_call: TRBV7-6
clone_size: .
j_call: TRBJ2-1
d_call: .
cdr3_nt: TGTGCCAGCAGCTTCTTCGACGATGAGCAGTTCTTC
cdr3_aa: CASSFFDDEQFF

v_call: TRBV28
clone_size: .
j_call: TRBJ2-1
d_call: .
cdr3_nt: TGTGCCAGCAGTTCCACTAGTTACAATGAGCAGTTCTTC
cdr3_aa: CASSSTSYNEQFF

v_call: TRBV27
clone_size: once
j_call: TRBJ2-2
d_call: TRBD2
cdr3_nt: TGTGCCAGCAGTCCAATTGGGACTAGCGATAACACCGGGGAGCTGTTTTTT
cdr3_aa: CASSPIGTSDNTGELFF

v_call: TRBV9
clone_size: .
j_call: TRBJ2-1
d_call: .
cdr3_nt: TGTGCCAGCAGCGACGAGGGACGGGCCTACAATGAGCAGTTCTTC
cdr3_aa: CASSDEGRAYNEQFF

v_call: TRBV2
clone_size: .
j_call: TRBJ2-5
d_call: .
cdr3_nt: TGTGCCAGCAGTGAGCTGGGTCGCCCCGATCAAGAGACCCAGTACTTC
cdr3_aa: CASSELGRPDQETQYF

v_call: TRBV5-4
clone_size: .
j_call: TRBJ2-1
d_call: TRBD1
cdr3_nt: TGTGCCAGCAGCTTGGCTGTAGGGGGCTGGTACAATGAGCAGTTCTTC
cdr3_aa: CASSLAVGGWYNEQFF

v_call: TRBV5-5
clone_size: .
j_call: TRBJ2-2
d_call: .
cdr3_nt: TGTGCCAGCAGCTCCCAAAACGAACTGGGCGGGGAGCTGTTTTTT
cdr3_aa: CASSSQNELGGELFF

v_call: TRBV10-2
clone_size: .
j_call: TRBJ2-3
d_call: .
cdr3_nt: TGCGCCAGCAGTGATATGGGGTTTCCAGATACGCAGTATTTT
cdr3_aa: CASSDMGFPDTQYF

v_call: TRBV30
clone_size: .
j_call: TRBJ1-5
d_call: .
cdr3_nt: TGTGCCTGGAGTGTACAGGGCAATCAGCCCCAGCATTTT
cdr3_aa: CAWSVQGNQPQHF

v_call: TRBV4-3
clone_size: .
j_call: TRBJ1-5
d_call: TRBD1
cdr3_nt: TGCGCCAGCAGCCAAGATGGGACAGGGACCCAGCCCCAGCATTTT
cdr3_aa: CASSQDGTGTQPQHF

v_call: TRBV2
clone_size: .
j_call: TRBJ2-1
d_call: .
cdr3_nt: TGTGCCATCATCTGGGGGCGGGAGTCCTTAAATGAGCAGTTCTTC
cdr3_aa: CAIIWGRESLNEQFF

v_call: TRBV18
clone_size: once
j_call: TRBJ2-1
d_call: .
cdr3_nt: TGTGCCAGCTCACCAGGCGGGACGAGCGTAAATGAGCAGTTCTTC
cdr3_aa: CASSPGGTSVNEQFF

v_call: TRBV29-1
clone_size: once
j_call: TRBJ2-1
d_call: TRBD2
cdr3_nt: TGCAGCGTTGTAGGTTGGACTAGCGGGAGGGCCAGTTATGAGCAGTTCTTC
cdr3_aa: CSVVGWTSGRASYEQFF

v_call: TRBV7-9
clone_size: .
j_call: TRBJ2-1
d_call: .
cdr3_nt: TGTGCCAGCAGCCGTACCGAGACGTTTTACAATGAGCAGTTCTTC
cdr3_aa: CASSRTETFYNEQFF

v_call: TRBV5-4
clone_size: .
j_call: TRBJ2-7
d_call: .
cdr3_nt: TGTGCCAGCAGCTTCAGCTCCGGAGATTACGAGCAGTACTTC
cdr3_aa: CASSFSSGDYEQYF

v_call: TRBV5-1
clone_size: .
j_call: TRBJ2-7
d_call: TRBD1
cdr3_nt: TGCGCCAGCTCCCTCGGCAGGGGGCAAAGCGAGCAGTACTTC
cdr3_aa: CASSLGRGQSEQYF

v_call: TRBV5-1
clone_size: .
j_call: TRBJ1-5
d_call: .
cdr3_nt: TGCGCCAGCTCCCCCTGGGGGGGCCTAGGAGAGCCCCAGCATTTT
cdr3_aa: CASSPWGGLGEPQHF

v_call: TRBV20-1
clone_size: once
j_call: TRBJ1-1
d_call: .
cdr3_nt: TGCAGACATAACACTGAAGCTTTCTTT
cdr3_aa: CRHNTEAFF

v_call: TRBV5-8
clone_size: .
j_call: TRBJ2-2
d_call: .
cdr3_nt: TGTGCCAGCAGCTTGCTGACAGAAGGGCCCACCGGGGAGCTGTTTTTT
cdr3_aa: CASSLLTEGPTGELFF

v_call: TRBV19
clone_size: .
j_call: TRBJ2-2
d_call: TRBD2
cdr3_nt: TGTGCCAGCGAAGCGGGAGGGCCGAGCACCGGGGAGCTGTTTTTT
cdr3_aa: CASEAGGPSTGELFF

v_call: TRBV11-2
clone_size: .
j_call: TRBJ1-5
d_call: TRBD1
cdr3_nt: TGTGCCAGCAGCTTAGAGCTAGGTGCAGGGGGCGATCAGCCCCAGCATTTT
cdr3_aa: CASSLELGAGGDQPQHF